Listed here are 25 T cell receptor beta chains from one sample, sequenced in a study of Ad26.COV2.S vaccination and SARS-CoV-2 variants. Only in-frame clones appear in the TCRdb table, and some are missing; sequencing was by immunoSEQ multiplex PCR. The table has fewer than 400,000 clones, more than 70% seen once. Sample treatment: roughly 19 received Ad26.COV2.S at low or high dose, single or two shots; roughly 5 received placebo; per-sample allocation not given. At day 63 after the first vaccine or placebo injection, samples were drawn. The source material was peripheral blood, sampled in a trial of Ad26.COV2.S vaccine versus placebo. All receptors come from a person between 18 and 59 years old who received the Ad26.COV2.S COVID-19 vaccine or a placebo.

The chain combines TRBV7-2 with TRBJ1-6; 7 nucleotides align to TRBD1. Per germline, CDR1 SGHTA and CDR2 FQGNSA. J was trimmed by 5 bases and V by 6 bases; bases with no gene match: 7. This CDR3 spans 15 amino acids. The CDR3 sequence: CASRPLGQNNSPLHF. The CDR3 bases are TGTGCCAGCAGACCTCTGGGACAGAATAATTCACCCCTCCACTTT. Filled out from reference TRBV7-2 and TRBJ1-6, the complete variable domain reads GAGVSQSPSNKVTEKGKDVELRCDPISGHTALYWYRQSLGQGLEFLIYFQGNSAPDKSGLPSDRFSAERTGGSVSTLTIQRTQQEDSAVYLCASRPLGQNNSPLHFGNGTRLTVT.

The chain recombines TRBV10-3 with TRBJ1-6; 7 bases align to TRBD1. CDR1 is ENHRY and CDR2 is SYGVKD in the germline V gene. The CDR3 covers 15 residues. V shed 6 bases, J shed 7 bases, and the junction held 9 bases outside the gene matches. CDR3 sequence reads: CAIRNGTARNSPLHF. The CDR3, as DNA: TGTGCCATCAGAAACGGGACAGCCCGCAATTCACCCCTCCACTTT.

This clone has a single count. This chain connects TRBV5-4 to TRBJ1-2, with a tentative D call TRBD1 (6 bases). The V end was cut by 4 bases, the J end by 5 bases, with 18 bases between. The CDR3 contains 15 residues. Per the germline V gene, CDR1 is SGHNT and CDR2 is YYREEE (reference sequence). DNA of the CDR3: TGTGCCAGCAGCCTAAACCAACAGGGAGGTTATGGCTACACCTTC. Its protein product is CASSLNQQGGYGYTF.

As concerns this clone: The junction does not match germline at one end; this may be a read error. The gene calls are TRBV9 and TRBJ1-3; D not certain. The CDR3 is 14 residues long. Germline assignment: CDR1 SGDLS and CDR2 YYNGEE. This CDR3 reads CASSVDAFGDTIYF. The CDR3 DNA reads TGTGCCAGCAGCGTAGACGCATTTGGAGACACCATATATTTT. The full variable domain, with the rest looked up from reference TRBV9 and TRBJ1-3, is DSGVTQTPKHLITATGQRVTLRCSPRSGDLSVYWYQQSLDQGLQFLIQYYNGEERAKGNILERFSAQQFPDLHSELNLSSLELGDSALYFCASSVDAFGDTIYFGEGSWLTVV.

The rearrangement uses TRBV30 and TRBJ2-1, with unresolved D. V lost 0 bases and J lost 4, with 7 bases in between. The CDR3 is 13 residues long. The V gene's germline CDR1 is GTSNPN and CDR2 SVGIG (reference sequence). CDR3 residues: CAWSVQPYNEQFF. In DNA, the CDR3 is TGTGCCTGGAGTGTACAGCCTTACAATGAGCAGTTCTTC. The full variable domain, completed using reference TRBV30 and TRBJ2-1, is SQTIHQWPATLVQPVGSPLSLECTVEGTSNPNLYWYRQAAGRGLQLLFYSVGIGQISSEVPQNLSASRPQDRQFILSSKKLLLSDSGFYLCAWSVQPYNEQFFGPGTRLTVL.

V usage is TRBV7-9 and J usage is TRBJ1-1; the D gene is possibly TRBD1 (6 bases). The V and J ends lost 5 bases and 4 bases respectively, with 14 bases between them. CDR1 and CDR2 from the germline V gene are SEHNR and FQNEAQ (reference sequence). The CDR3 consists of 14 residues. In DNA form, the CDR3 reads TGTGCCAGCAGCACTAACCGGGGGCTCACTGAAGCTTTCTTT. The encoded protein is CASSTNRGLTEAFF.

The chain employs TRBV2 and TRBJ2-7, with 8 bases matching TRBD1. Germline V gene data show CDR1 as SNHLY and CDR2 as FYNNEI. CDR3 size: 14 residues. Trimming removed 6 bases from V and 4 bases from J; junction bases left unmatched: 8. CDR3 sequence reads: CASRPFGTGYEQYF. Written as DNA, the CDR3 is TGTGCCAGCAGGCCATTCGGGACAGGATACGAGCAGTACTTC.

The chain has TRBV3-1 (or the pseudogene TRBV3-2) and TRBJ1-2, with D hard to call. CDR1 LGHDT and CDR2 YNNKEL come from the germline V gene (reference sequence). The CDR3 runs to 14 residues. V gave up 2 bases and J gave up 4 bases, with 11 bases separating them. CDR3 sequence: CASSQYTQSYGYTF. DNA of the CDR3: TGTGCCAGCAGCCAATACACACAATCCTATGGCTACACCTTC.

The genes are TRBV19 and TRBJ1-1; D possibly corresponds to TRBD1 (6 bases). Trimming shortened V by 5 bases and J by 1 base, and 14 bases separated the two germline ends. Germline CDR1 and CDR2: LNHDA and SQIVND (reference sequence). CDR3 length: 15 amino acids. In DNA form, the CDR3 reads TGTGCCAGTAGTTCGGGAAGGACAGCGAACACTGAAGCTTTCTTT. Translation gives CASSSGRTANTEAFF.

Within the sample, this clone is medium-sized. This sequence joins TRBV11-3 and TRBJ2-7; D not resolved. Germline V gene lookup returns CDR1 SGHNT and CDR2 YENEEA. This CDR3 has 13 amino acids. V was clipped by 1 base and J by 3 bases, with 7 bases between them. This CDR3 reads CASSLGERYEQYF. The CDR3 nucleotides read TGTGCCAGCAGCTTAGGGGAACGCTACGAGCAGTACTTC.

This chain uses TRBV6-2 or TRBV6-3 with TRBJ1-5, with a possible D match to TRBD1 (5 bases). This CDR3 is 18 amino acids long. Germline-derived CDR1 and CDR2 are MNHEY and SVGEGT. The ends were cut back, 5 bases at V and 0 bases at J, with 20 bases in the middle. DNA of the CDR3: TGTGCCAGCAGTGCACGGGACTACCAGTTATATAGCAATCAGCCCCAGCATTTT. This gives the protein CASSARDYQLYSNQPQHF.

A few counts support this clone. The chain recombines TRBV10-1 with TRBJ1-6; TRBD1 might be the D (6 bases). V was clipped by 2 bases and J by 9 bases, with 8 bases between them. This CDR3 region has 13 residues. Germline CDR1 is WNHNN and CDR2 is SYGVQD (reference sequence). The CDR3 sequence: CASSEGGGSPLHF. In nucleotides, the CDR3 is TGCGCCAGCAGTGAGGGAGGGGGTTCACCCCTCCACTTT.

CDR3 bases: TGCGCCAGCAGGGTTGAGTCTAGCACAGATACGCAGTATTTT. This translates into CASRVESSTDTQYF. The chain couples TRBV5-1 to TRBJ2-3; D is unclear. Per germline, CDR1 SGHRS and CDR2 YFSETQ. Trimming stripped 5 bases from V and 0 bases from J, with 10 bases between. CDR3 length: 14 residues.

The chain uses TRBV10-3 and TRBJ2-5; 7 nucleotides agree with TRBD1. The CDR3 contains 13 residues. Germline V gene sequence: CDR1 ENHRY, CDR2 SYGVKD. V gave up 6 bases and J gave up 4 bases; unmatched junction bases: 5. The CDR3 nucleotides are TGTGCCATCAGGCGACAGGGAGTAGAGACCCAGTACTTC. This translates into CAIRRQGVETQYF.

The genes are TRBV5-1 and TRBJ2-3; 10 positions agree with TRBD1. Looked up from germline, CDR1 is SGHRS and CDR2 is YFSETQ. Losses at the gene ends were 0 bases for V and 4 bases for J; bases not matched to a gene: 8. The CDR3 is 17 residues long. The CDR3 reads CASSLVVTGGGPDTQYF. CDR3 bases: TGCGCCAGCAGCTTGGTAGTGACAGGGGGCGGGCCAGATACGCAGTATTTT.

V and J are TRBV11-2 and TRBJ2-7; 10 bases align to TRBD2. The V segment lost 1 base and the J segment 1 base; nucleotides outside the gene matches: 7. This CDR3 region has 17 residues. The germline gives CDR1 SGHAT, CDR2 FQNNGV. The CDR3 DNA sequence: TGTGCCAGCAGCTTAGTTAGAGCGGGGGGGCCTTCCTACGAGCAGTACTTC. It codes for CASSLVRAGGPSYEQYF.

The genes are TRBV2 and TRBJ1-1; D gene ambiguous. Per the germline V gene, CDR1 is SNHLY and CDR2 is FYNNEI. CDR3 length: 14 amino acids. V was pared by 8 bases and J by 1 base, with 14 bases between. The CDR3 spells CASLKRQTNTEAFF. The CDR3 DNA reads TGTGCCAGCCTCAAAAGGCAGACGAACACTGAAGCTTTCTTT.

V is TRBV7-2 and J is TRBJ1-6; the D is unclear. V lost 4 bases and J lost 8, with 15 bases in between. The CDR3 contains 15 residues. Germline assignment: CDR1 SGHTA and CDR2 FQGNSA. CDR3 DNA sequence: TGTGCCAGCAGCTCCCAAGTTACCTGGGATTCACCCCTCCACTTT. Translated, it gives CASSSQVTWDSPLHF.

This clone was found a few times. The chain is built from TRBV6-4 and TRBJ2-1; 14 positions match TRBD2. The CDR3 runs to 15 residues. Germline CDR1 and CDR2: MRHNA and SNTAGT. After removal of 6 bases from V and 9 bases from J, the junction contained 7 bases not matched to a gene. The CDR3 spells CASRATSGGASEQFF. The CDR3 DNA is TGTGCCAGCAGAGCGACTAGCGGGGGGGCATCTGAGCAGTTCTTC.

DNA for the CDR3: TGTGCCATCAGTGAGTCATCTAGCGGGGCCCCCTACGAGCAGTACTTC. It codes for CAISESSSGAPYEQYF. The rearrangement uses TRBV10-3 and TRBJ2-7, with 9 bases that match TRBD2. V lost 0 bases to trimming and J lost 2 bases; unmatched junction nucleotides: 5. Per the germline V gene, CDR1 is ENHRY and CDR2 is SYGVKD. This CDR3 is 16 amino acids long.

This clone was counted between two and nine times. The genes are TRBV27 and TRBJ2-7; no clear D gene. The CDR3 is made up of 13 amino acids. Trimming pared 2 bases from V and 2 bases from J, leaving 7 bases between. Germline loops: CDR1 MNHEY, CDR2 SMNVEV (reference sequence). The CDR3 DNA reads TGTGCCAGCAGTTTACTCGACCCCTACGAGCAGTACTTC. Protein sequence: CASSLLDPYEQYF.

This chain connects TRBV4-2 to TRBJ2-1; perhaps TRBD1 as D (6 bases). Trimming stripped 4 bases from V and 6 bases from J, with 10 bases between. CDR1 is LGHNA and CDR2 is YNFKEQ in the germline V gene. CDR3 length equals 13 residues. This CDR3 reads CASSPGQSNEQFF. In nucleotides, the CDR3 is TGTGCCAGCAGCCCCGGACAGTCCAATGAGCAGTTCTTC.

CDR3 sequence reads: CASSPSPGAPGGYTF. CDR3 DNA sequence: TGTGCCAGCTCACCATCCCCAGGGGCGCCTGGAGGCTACACCTTC. The rearrangement uses TRBV18 and TRBJ1-2; TRBD1 is a possible D gene (6 bases). The CDR3 extends over 15 amino acids. Germline V gene lookup returns CDR1 KGHSH and CDR2 LQKENI. The ends were cut back, 2 bases at V and 8 bases at J, with 18 bases in the middle.

This chain links TRBV5-6 with TRBJ1-2; the match to TRBD1 covers 10 bases. The CDR3 is 15 residues long. Germline V CDR1 and CDR2: SGHDT, YYEEEE. V was clipped by 3 bases and J by 3 bases; unmatched bases: 5. CDR3 coding DNA: TGTGCCAGCAGCTGGGGACAGGGGACTTACTATGGCTACACCTTC. Amino acids: CASSWGQGTYYGYTF.

The chain joins TRBV27 to TRBJ2-5, with D perhaps TRBD1 or TRBD2 (5 bases each). In germline, CDR1 is MNHEY, CDR2 SMNVEV (reference sequence). The V end was cut by 4 bases, the J end by 1 base, with 16 bases between. This CDR3 comprises 16 residues. The CDR3 DNA reads TGTGCCAGCAGTTCGGTCGGGGCAGGCATCCAAGAGACCCAGTACTTC. It translates to CASSSVGAGIQETQYF.